This record looks at one TCR beta chain sequence and its context. What it binds is unknown. The sample is drawn from a study of vaccination and CD4 T cells after COVID-19. Cultured CD4+ T-cell DNA underwent Oncomine TCR Beta short-read sequencing. TCRdb reprocessed the PCR reads via MiXCR and lists one record per CDR3 protein. This table holds 10,000 or so distinct CDR3 sequences, 40% to 60% found once. Treatment in this sample: roughly 11-day PBMC culture with coronavirus spike peptide pools or control peptides (ViraFEST assay). Trimming removed 4 bases from V and 2 bases from J, with 9 bases in between. Per germline, CDR1 LNHDA and CDR2 SQIVND (reference sequence). CDR3 length: 15 residues.

Specimen: CD4+ T cells from blood, cultured in vitro. The chain uses TRBV19 and TRBJ1-6; D is undetermined. The origin of this receptor is a human donor who had recovered from COVID-19. As DNA, the CDR3 is TGTGCCAGTAGTAAAGGGATGACCTATAATTCACCCCTCCACTTT. It codes for CASSKGMTYNSPLHF.